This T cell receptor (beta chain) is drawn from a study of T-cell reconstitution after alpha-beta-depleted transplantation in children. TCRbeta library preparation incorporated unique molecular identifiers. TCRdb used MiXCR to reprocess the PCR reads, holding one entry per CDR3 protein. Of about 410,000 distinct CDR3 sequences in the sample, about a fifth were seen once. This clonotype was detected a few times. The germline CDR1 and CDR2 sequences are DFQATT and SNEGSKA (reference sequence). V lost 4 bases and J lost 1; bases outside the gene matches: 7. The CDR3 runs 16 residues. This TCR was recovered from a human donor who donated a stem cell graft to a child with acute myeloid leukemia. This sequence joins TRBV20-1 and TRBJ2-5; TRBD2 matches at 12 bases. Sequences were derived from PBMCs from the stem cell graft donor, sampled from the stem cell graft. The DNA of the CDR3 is TGCAGTGCTACCCGTCCTAGCGGGAGGGTCCAAGAGACCCAGTACTTC. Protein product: CSATRPSGRVQETQYF.